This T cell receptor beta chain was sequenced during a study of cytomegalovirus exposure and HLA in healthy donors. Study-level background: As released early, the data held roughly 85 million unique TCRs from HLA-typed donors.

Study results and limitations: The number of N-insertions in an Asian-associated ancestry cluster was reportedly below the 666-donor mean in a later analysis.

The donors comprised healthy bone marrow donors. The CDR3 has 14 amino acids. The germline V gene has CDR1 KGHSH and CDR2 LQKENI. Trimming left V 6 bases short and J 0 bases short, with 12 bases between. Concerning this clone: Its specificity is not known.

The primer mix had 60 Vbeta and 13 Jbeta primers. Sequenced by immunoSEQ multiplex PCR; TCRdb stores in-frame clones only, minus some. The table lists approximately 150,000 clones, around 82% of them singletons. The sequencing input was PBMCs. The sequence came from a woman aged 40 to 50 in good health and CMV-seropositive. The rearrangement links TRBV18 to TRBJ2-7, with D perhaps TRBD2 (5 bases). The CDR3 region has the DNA TGTGCCAGCTCTCGTACTACTAGCTCCTACGAGCAGTACTTC. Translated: CASSRTTSSYEQYF. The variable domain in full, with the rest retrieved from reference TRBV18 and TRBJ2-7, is NAGVMQNPRHLVRRRGQEARLRCSPMKGHSHVYWYRQLPEEGLKFMVYLQKENIIDESGMPKERFSAEFPKEGPSILRIQQVVRGDSAAYFCASSRTTSSYEQYFGPGTRLTVT.